This TCR beta chain was captured in a study of tumor and adjacent non-tumor tissue in lung cancer. Across the study: There were around 11 adenocarcinoma, a couple of squamous cell carcinoma and 1 small cell lung cancer cases. Study-wide points: Significantly higher TCR diversity was found in tumor than normal lung. In normal lung, the top 100 clones were significantly more dominant than in tumor.

The library came from three nested PCR rounds adapted from ARM-PCR protocols. TCRdb analysed the multiplex PCR reads with MiXCR anew, one entry per CDR3 protein. The table has 50,000 or so distinct CDR3 sequences, 74% seen once. This sample's RNA came from whole unsorted tissue. More than 3 cm separated this lung sample from the edge of the tumor. Regarding this clonotype: Its target is not known.

Per the germline V gene, CDR1 is MGHRA and CDR2 is YSYEKL. The length of the CDR3 is 15 residues. The sequenced material came from distant non-tumor lung tissue. The TCR comes from a woman aged 55 to 70 with non-small cell lung cancer. This chain links TRBV4-1 with TRBJ1-2, with TRBD1 identical over 8 bases. The CDR3 loop is CVTSQDSETGAGYTF. The CDR3 DNA is TGCGTCACCAGCCAAGATTCGGAGACAGGGGCTGGCTACACCTTC.